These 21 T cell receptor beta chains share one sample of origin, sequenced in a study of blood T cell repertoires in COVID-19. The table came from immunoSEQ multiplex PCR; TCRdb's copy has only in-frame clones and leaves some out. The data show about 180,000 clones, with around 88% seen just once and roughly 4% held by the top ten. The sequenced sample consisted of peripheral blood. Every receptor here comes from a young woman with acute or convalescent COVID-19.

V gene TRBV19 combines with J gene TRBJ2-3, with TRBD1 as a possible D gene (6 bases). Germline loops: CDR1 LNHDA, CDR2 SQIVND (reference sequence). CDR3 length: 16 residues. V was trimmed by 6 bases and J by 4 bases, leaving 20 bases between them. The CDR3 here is CASRGTGSMTADTQYF. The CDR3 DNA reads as TGTGCCAGTAGGGGTACAGGGTCAATGACAGCAGATACGCAGTATTTT. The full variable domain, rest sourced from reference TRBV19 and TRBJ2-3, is DGGITQSPKYLFRKEGQNVTLSCEQNLNHDAMYWYRQDPGQGLRLIYYSQIVNDFQKGDIAEGYSVSREKKESFPLTVTSAQKNPTAFYLCASRGTGSMTADTQYFGPGTRLTVL.

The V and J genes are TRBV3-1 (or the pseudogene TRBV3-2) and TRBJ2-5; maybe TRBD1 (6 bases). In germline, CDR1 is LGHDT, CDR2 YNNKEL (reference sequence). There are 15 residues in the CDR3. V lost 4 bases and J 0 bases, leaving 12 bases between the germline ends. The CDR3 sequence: CASSLRGWYQETQYF. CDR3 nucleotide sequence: TGTGCCAGCAGCCTCAGGGGTTGGTACCAAGAGACCCAGTACTTC.

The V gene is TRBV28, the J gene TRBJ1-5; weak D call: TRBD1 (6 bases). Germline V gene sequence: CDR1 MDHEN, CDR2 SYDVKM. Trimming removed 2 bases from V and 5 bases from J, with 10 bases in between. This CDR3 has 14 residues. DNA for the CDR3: TGTGCCAGCAGTTTAATCTGGGGGCATCAGCCCCAGCATTTT. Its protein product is CASSLIWGHQPQHF.

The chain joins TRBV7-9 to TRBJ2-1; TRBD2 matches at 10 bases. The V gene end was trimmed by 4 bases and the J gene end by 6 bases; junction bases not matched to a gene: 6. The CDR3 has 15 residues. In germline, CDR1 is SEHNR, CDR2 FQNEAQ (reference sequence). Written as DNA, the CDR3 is TGTGCCAGCAGCTCCGGGACTAGCGTGGTCAATGAGCAGTTCTTC. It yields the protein CASSSGTSVVNEQFF.

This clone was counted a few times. The CDR3 is CASRGSSAGNTIYF. DNA of the CDR3: TGTGCCAGCAGAGGGAGCTCAGCTGGAAACACCATATATTTT. The chain links TRBV28 to TRBJ1-3; unclear D gene. This CDR3 spans 14 amino acids. The V end was cut by 6 bases, the J end by 2 bases, with 11 bases between. CDR1 and CDR2 from the germline V gene are MDHEN and SYDVKM.

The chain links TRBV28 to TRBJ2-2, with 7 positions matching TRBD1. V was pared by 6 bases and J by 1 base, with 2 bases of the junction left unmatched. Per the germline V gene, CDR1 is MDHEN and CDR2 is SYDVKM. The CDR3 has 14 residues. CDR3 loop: CASRTGLNTGELFF. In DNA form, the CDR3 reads TGTGCCAGCAGGACAGGGTTGAACACCGGGGAGCTGTTTTTT.

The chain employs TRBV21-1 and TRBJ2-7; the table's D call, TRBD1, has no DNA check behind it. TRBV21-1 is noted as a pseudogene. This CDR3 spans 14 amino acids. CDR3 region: CASSERDSSYEQYF. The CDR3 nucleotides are TGTGCCAGCAGCGAACGGGACAGCTCCTACGAGCAGTACTTC.

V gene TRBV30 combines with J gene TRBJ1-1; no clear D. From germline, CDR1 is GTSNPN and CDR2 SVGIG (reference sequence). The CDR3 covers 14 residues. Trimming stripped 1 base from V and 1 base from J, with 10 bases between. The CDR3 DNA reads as TGTGCCTGGAGTGGCAGTGTAACGAACACTGAAGCTTTCTTT. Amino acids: CAWSGSVTNTEAFF.

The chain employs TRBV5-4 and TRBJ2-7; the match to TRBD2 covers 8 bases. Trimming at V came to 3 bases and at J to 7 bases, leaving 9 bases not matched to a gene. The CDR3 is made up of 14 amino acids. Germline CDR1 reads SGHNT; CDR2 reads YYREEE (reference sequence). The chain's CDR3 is CASSWGLGEGEQYF. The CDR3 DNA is TGTGCCAGCAGCTGGGGACTAGGAGAAGGGGAGCAGTACTTC.

The CDR3 region has the DNA TGTGCCAGCAGTGGGCCCCAACCCTCCTACGAGCAGTACTTC. This gives the protein CASSGPQPSYEQYF. The genes are TRBV2 and TRBJ2-7, with no clear D. With 4 bases removed from V and 0 bases from J, the gap between germline ends came to 10 bases. The CDR3 is 14 residues long. The V gene's germline CDR1 is SNHLY and CDR2 FYNNEI.

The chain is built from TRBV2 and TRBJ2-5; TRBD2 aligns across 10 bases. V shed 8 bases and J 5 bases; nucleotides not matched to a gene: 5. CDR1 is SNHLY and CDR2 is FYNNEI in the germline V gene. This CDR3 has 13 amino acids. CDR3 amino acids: CASVLTSGETQYF. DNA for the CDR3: TGTGCCAGCGTACTGACTAGCGGGGAGACCCAGTACTTC.

This CDR3 is CASSDRDSLNEQFF. The DNA of the CDR3 is TGCGCCAGCAGCGACCGGGACTCCCTCAATGAGCAGTTCTTC. The chain joins TRBV5-1 to TRBJ2-1, with TRBD2 as a possible D gene (6 bases). This CDR3 region has 14 residues. V was cut by 4 bases and J by 6 bases, with 14 bases left in between. Per the germline V gene, CDR1 is SGHRS and CDR2 is YFSETQ.

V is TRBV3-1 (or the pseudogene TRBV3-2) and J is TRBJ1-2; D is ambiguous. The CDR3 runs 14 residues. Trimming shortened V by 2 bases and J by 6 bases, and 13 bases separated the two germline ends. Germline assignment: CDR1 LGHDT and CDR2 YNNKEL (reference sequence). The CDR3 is CASSQTEFRNGYTF. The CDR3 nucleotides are TGTGCCAGCAGCCAAACGGAGTTTCGAAATGGCTACACCTTC.

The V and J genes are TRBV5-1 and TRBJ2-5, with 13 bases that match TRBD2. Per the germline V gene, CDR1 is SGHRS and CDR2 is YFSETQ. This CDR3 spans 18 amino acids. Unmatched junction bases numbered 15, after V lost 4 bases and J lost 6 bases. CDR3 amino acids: CASSRTSGSTPLWQTQYF. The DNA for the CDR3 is TGCGCCAGCAGCCGGACTAGCGGGAGCACCCCCCTTTGGCAGACCCAGTACTTC.

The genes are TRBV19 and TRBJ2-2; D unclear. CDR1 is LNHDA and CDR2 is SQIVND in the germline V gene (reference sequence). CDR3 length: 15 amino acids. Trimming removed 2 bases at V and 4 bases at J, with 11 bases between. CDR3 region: CASSIRLRLTGELFF. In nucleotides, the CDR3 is TGTGCCAGTAGTATACGTCTCCGACTCACCGGGGAGCTGTTTTTT.

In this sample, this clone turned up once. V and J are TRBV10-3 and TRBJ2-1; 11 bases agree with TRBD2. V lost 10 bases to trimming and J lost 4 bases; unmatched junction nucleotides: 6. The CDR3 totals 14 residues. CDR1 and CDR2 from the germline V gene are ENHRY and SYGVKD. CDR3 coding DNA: TGTGCCACAGCAGGGACTAGCGGATACAATGAGCAGTTCTTC. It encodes CATAGTSGYNEQFF.

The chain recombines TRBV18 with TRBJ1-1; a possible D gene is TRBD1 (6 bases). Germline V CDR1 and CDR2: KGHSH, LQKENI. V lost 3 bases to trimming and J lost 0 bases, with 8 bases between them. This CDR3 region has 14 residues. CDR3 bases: TGTGCCAGCTCACCGGACAGCTTGAACACTGAAGCTTTCTTT. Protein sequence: CASSPDSLNTEAFF. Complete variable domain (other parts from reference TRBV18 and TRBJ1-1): NAGVMQNPRHLVRRRGQEARLRCSPMKGHSHVYWYRQLPEEGLKFMVYLQKENIIDESGMPKERFSAEFPKEGPSILRIQQVVRGDSAAYFCASSPDSLNTEAFFGQGTRLTVV.

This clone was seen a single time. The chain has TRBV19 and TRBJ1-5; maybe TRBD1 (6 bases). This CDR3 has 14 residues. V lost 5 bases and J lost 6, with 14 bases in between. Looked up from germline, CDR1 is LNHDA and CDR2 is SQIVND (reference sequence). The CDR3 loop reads CASSGSGGRQPQHF. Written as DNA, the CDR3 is TGTGCCAGTAGTGGGAGCGGGGGCCGTCAGCCCCAGCATTTT.

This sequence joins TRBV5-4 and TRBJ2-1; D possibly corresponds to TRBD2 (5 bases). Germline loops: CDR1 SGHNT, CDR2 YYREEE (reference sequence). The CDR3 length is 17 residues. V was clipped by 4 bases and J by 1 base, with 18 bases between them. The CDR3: CASSPRGGGASYNEQFF. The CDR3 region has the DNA TGTGCCAGCAGCCCCCGCGGAGGAGGAGCATCCTACAATGAGCAGTTCTTC.

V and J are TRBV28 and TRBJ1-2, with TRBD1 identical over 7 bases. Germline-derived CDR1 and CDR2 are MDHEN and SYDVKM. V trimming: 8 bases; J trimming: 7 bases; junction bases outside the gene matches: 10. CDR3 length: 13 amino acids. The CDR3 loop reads CASQSQGQSGYTF. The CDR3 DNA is TGTGCCAGCCAATCACAGGGGCAAAGTGGCTACACCTTC.

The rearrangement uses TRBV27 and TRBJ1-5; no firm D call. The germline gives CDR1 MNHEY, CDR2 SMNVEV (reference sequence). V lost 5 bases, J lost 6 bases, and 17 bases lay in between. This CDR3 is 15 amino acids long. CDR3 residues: CASSETGRGIQPQHF. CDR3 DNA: TGTGCCAGCAGTGAGACCGGTCGAGGTATTCAGCCCCAGCATTTT.